The next 24 T cell receptor beta chains were all read from a single sample in a study of blood T cell repertoires in COVID-19. TCRdb keeps only in-frame clones here, not all; method: immunoSEQ multiplex PCR. Among around 300,000 clones listed, roughly nine tenths were seen once. What was sequenced was peripheral blood. These receptor sequences come from a woman aged 40-49 years who had recovered from COVID-19.

The chain combines TRBV9 with TRBJ2-2, with 8 bases that match TRBD1. The V gene end was trimmed by 4 bases and the J gene end by 4 bases; junction bases not matched to a gene: 6. The CDR3 totals 15 residues. CDR1 is SGDLS and CDR2 is YYNGEE in the germline V gene. The CDR3 sequence is CASSPGQDLTGELFF. The CDR3 bases are TGTGCCAGCAGCCCGGGACAGGACCTCACCGGGGAGCTGTTTTTT.

The chain joins TRBV18 to TRBJ2-1; possibly TRBD1 for D (5 bases). Between the trimmed V and J ends, which lost 4 bases and 7 bases, there was a span of 11 bases. The germline CDR1 and CDR2 sequences are KGHSH and LQKENI. The CDR3 loop spans 13 amino acids. The CDR3 DNA is TGTGCCAGCTCACAAACCCCAGGGAATGAGCAGTTCTTC. Its protein is CASSQTPGNEQFF.

This rearrangement joins TRBV30 to TRBJ2-1; D is perhaps TRBD2 (6 bases). The CDR3 extends over 16 amino acids. CDR1 and CDR2 (germline): GTSNPN, SVGIG (reference sequence). V gave up 0 bases and J gave up 4 bases, with 16 bases separating them. CDR3 coding DNA: TGTGCCTGGAGTGTCTTTGGAGGGGCGGGGTACAATGAGCAGTTCTTC. It yields the protein CAWSVFGGAGYNEQFF.

CDR3 protein: CAGAAGVKSAETQYF. The CDR3 DNA follows: TGTGCGGGGGCGGCGGGAGTAAAGTCGGCAGAGACCCAGTACTTC. V and J are TRBV27 and TRBJ2-5, with D maybe TRBD2 (7 bases). The CDR3 has 15 residues. Germline V CDR1 and CDR2: MNHEY, SMNVEV (reference sequence).

The J gene is TRBJ2-1, the V gene TRBV5-1, with 13 bases identical to TRBD2. Germline values: CDR1 SGHRS, CDR2 YFSETQ. V was clipped by 4 bases and J by 8 bases; unmatched bases: 9. This CDR3 has 16 amino acids. This CDR3 reads CASSQYGTSGNDEQFF. CDR3 coding DNA: TGCGCCAGCAGCCAGTACGGGACTAGCGGGAATGATGAGCAGTTCTTC.

There are a few counts of this clone. The chain joins TRBV29-1 to TRBJ2-5; 7 positions agree with TRBD2. Germline V gene sequence: CDR1 SQVTM, CDR2 ANQGSEA. After removal of 6 bases from V and 3 bases from J, the junction contained 13 bases not matched to a gene. The CDR3 covers 15 residues. The CDR3: CSVPGPGGYKETQYF. Written as DNA, the CDR3 is TGCAGCGTCCCCGGGCCGGGGGGATACAAAGAGACCCAGTACTTC.

The V call is TRBV18, the J call TRBJ2-5; 11 bases fit TRBD1. The CDR3 totals 17 residues. Germline V CDR1 and CDR2: KGHSH, LQKENI. V was clipped by 6 bases and J by 3 bases; unmatched bases: 12. For the CDR3, the DNA is TGTGCCAGCTCGCTACCTCGGACAGGGGGCACCGAAGAGACCCAGTACTTC. Protein sequence: CASSLPRTGGTEETQYF.

The chain carries TRBV6-5 and TRBJ1-1, with 8 positions matching TRBD1. Germline lookup yields CDR1 MNHEY and CDR2 SVGAGI. The CDR3 has 14 amino acids. V gave up 8 bases and J gave up 1 base; unmatched junction bases: 6. This CDR3 is CASSRTGRNTEAFF. DNA for the CDR3: TGTGCCAGCTCAAGGACAGGGCGGAACACTGAAGCTTTCTTT.

The chain carries TRBV7-9 and TRBJ1-2; the match to TRBD1 covers 10 bases. Looked up from germline, CDR1 is SEHNR and CDR2 is FQNEAQ (reference sequence). V trimming: 3 bases; J trimming: 7 bases; junction bases outside the gene matches: 5. This CDR3 has 14 amino acids. CDR3 coding DNA: TGTGCCAGCAGCTTGGGGGGACAGGGGTTTGGCTACACCTTC. Its translation: CASSLGGQGFGYTF.

The chain carries TRBV24-1 and TRBJ2-3; TRBD1 matches 9 bases. Germline V lookup: CDR1 KGHDR, CDR2 SFDVKD. J was trimmed by 8 bases and V by 7 bases; bases with no gene match: 6. The length of the CDR3 is 13 residues. CDR3 in DNA: TGTGCCACCAGCGGGACAGGGTCTGGTACGCAGTATTTT. This gives the protein CATSGTGSGTQYF.

The rearrangement uses TRBV7-9 and TRBJ2-3; 11 positions agree with TRBD2. Trimming cost V 5 bases and J 2 bases; bases outside gene matches: 6. CDR3 length: 16 amino acids. Germline V CDR1 and CDR2: SEHNR, FQNEAQ (reference sequence). Here the CDR3 DNA reads TGTGCCAGCAGCAAACCGGGACTAGCGGCCACAGATACGCAGTATTTT. Its protein product is CASSKPGLAATDTQYF.

This chain uses TRBV2 with TRBJ2-1, with 10 bases identical to TRBD2. Germline values: CDR1 SNHLY, CDR2 FYNNEI. V gave up 5 bases and J gave up 4 bases; unmatched junction bases: 11. The CDR3 totals 17 residues. CDR3 residues: CASSPIWTSGAYNEQFF. CDR3 coding DNA: TGTGCCAGCAGTCCGATCTGGACTAGCGGAGCGTACAATGAGCAGTTCTTC.

The V gene is TRBV7-6, the J gene TRBJ2-7, with 9 bases fitting TRBD1. The CDR3 is 15 residues long. Germline trimming cut 5 bases from V and 3 bases from J; bases unmatched to any gene: 8. Looked up from germline, CDR1 is SGHVS and CDR2 is FNYEAQ. This CDR3 reads CASSTSRDRDYEQYF. The CDR3 nucleotides are TGTGCCAGCAGCACGAGCCGGGACAGGGACTACGAGCAGTACTTC.

The rearrangement uses TRBV19 and TRBJ1-1; weak D call: TRBD1 (6 bases). V was pared by 6 bases and J by 2 bases, with 13 bases between. CDR1 and CDR2 from the germline V gene are LNHDA and SQIVND (reference sequence). This CDR3 spans 14 amino acids. The CDR3 protein is CASSLQGFNTEAFF. As DNA, the CDR3 is TGTGCCAGTAGCCTACAGGGATTTAACACTGAAGCTTTCTTT. The whole variable domain, filled in from reference TRBV19 and TRBJ1-1, reads DGGITQSPKYLFRKEGQNVTLSCEQNLNHDAMYWYRQDPGQGLRLIYYSQIVNDFQKGDIAEGYSVSREKKESFPLTVTSAQKNPTAFYLCASSLQGFNTEAFFGQGTRLTVV.

The V gene is TRBV2, the J gene TRBJ1-5; D remains unclear. V was trimmed by 4 bases and J by 2 bases, leaving 9 bases between them. CDR3 length: 14 residues. Germline V gives CDR1 SNHLY, CDR2 FYNNEI. The CDR3 loop reads CASSGPGGNQPQHF. CDR3 coding DNA: TGTGCCAGCAGTGGTCCCGGGGGCAATCAGCCCCAGCATTTT.

The rearrangement links TRBV7-6 to TRBJ2-5; TRBD1 is a possible D gene (6 bases). Germline V CDR1 and CDR2: SGHVS, FNYEAQ. V was trimmed by 6 bases and J by 3 bases, leaving 11 bases between them. The CDR3 totals 13 residues. The CDR3 DNA is TGTGCCAGCAGACGTACAGGGAAAGAGACCCAGTACTTC. This encodes CASRRTGKETQYF.

This sequence joins TRBV6-5 and TRBJ1-2; TRBD1 might be the D (5 bases). Germline assignment: CDR1 MNHEY and CDR2 SVGAGI. The CDR3 consists of 13 residues. The germline V and J ends were trimmed by 6 bases and 2 bases, with 10 bases remaining between them. CDR3 region: CASSKGPNYGYTF. Written as DNA, the CDR3 is TGTGCCAGCAGCAAGGGGCCGAACTATGGCTACACCTTC.

The J gene is TRBJ1-5, the V gene TRBV3-1 (or the pseudogene TRBV3-2), with a tentative D call TRBD1 (5 bases). This CDR3 contains 14 residues. V dropped 4 bases and J dropped 2 bases, with 9 bases sitting between them. Germline V lookup: CDR1 LGHDT, CDR2 YNNKEL (reference sequence). The chain's CDR3 is CASSLGEGNQPQHF. For the CDR3, the DNA is TGTGCCAGCAGCCTAGGGGAAGGCAATCAGCCCCAGCATTTT.

This sequence joins TRBV4-1 and TRBJ1-1; 7 bases match TRBD1. Trimming took 0 bases from V and 11 from J; bases not matched to a gene: 9. Germline V gives CDR1 MGHRA, CDR2 YSYEKL. This CDR3 spans 14 amino acids. The CDR3 region has the DNA TGCGCCAGCAGCCAAGAAGGGCGGGACAGAGGGGCTTTCTTT. This gives the protein CASSQEGRDRGAFF.

This sequence joins TRBV9 and TRBJ1-3, with D maybe TRBD1 (5 bases). The CDR3 is made up of 15 amino acids. The germline V and J ends were trimmed by 4 bases and 8 bases, with 19 bases remaining between them. CDR1 SGDLS and CDR2 YYNGEE come from the germline V gene. CDR3 nucleotides: TGTGCCAGCAGCCCAATTGAGGTCGGGGGAGACACCATATATTTT. It is translated as CASSPIEVGGDTIYF.

This sequence joins TRBV5-1 and TRBJ1-4, with TRBD1 matching 7 bases. This CDR3 region has 14 residues. With 0 bases clipped from V and 8 bases from J, the junction kept 4 bases outside the gene matches. CDR1 is SGHRS, CDR2 YFSETQ, per germline. CDR3 residues: CASSLDGGQEKLFF. As DNA, the CDR3 is TGCGCCAGCAGCTTGGATGGGGGACAGGAAAAACTGTTTTTT.

The genes are TRBV7-8 and TRBJ2-7, with TRBD2 identical over 7 bases. Trimming cost V 0 bases and J 4 bases; bases outside gene matches: 9. The CDR3 sequence is 16 residues long. Germline V gene sequence: CDR1 SGHVS, CDR2 FQNEAQ. The CDR3 bases are TGTGCCAGCAGCTTAGCGAGGGGCGGGAGCGCATACGAGCAGTACTTC. Residues: CASSLARGGSAYEQYF.

This rearrangement joins TRBV15 to TRBJ2-4; D possibly corresponds to TRBD2 (6 bases). V was pared by 1 base and J by 4 bases, with 14 bases between. The CDR3 totals 16 residues. Germline V CDR1 and CDR2: LNHNV, YYDKDF (reference sequence). The CDR3 sequence: CATSRVSGERKNIQYF. In nucleotides, the CDR3 is TGTGCCACCAGCAGAGTATCGGGGGAGAGGAAAAACATTCAGTACTTC.

V and J are TRBV7-2 and TRBJ2-5; no reliable D call. The germline CDR1 and CDR2 sequences are SGHTA and FQGNSA. The V gene lost 1 base and the J gene lost 5 bases, with 8 bases spanning the gap. CDR3 length: 13 amino acids. CDR3 nucleotides: TGTGCCAGCAGCTTAGGACATTGGGAGACCCAGTACTTC. Translated, it gives CASSLGHWETQYF.